This TCR beta chain is drawn from a study of long-term antiretroviral therapy in people with HIV. General study points: No data on ART adherence, viral resistance or therapy changes.

HIV-positive participants all received treatment in the United States. The trim removed 3 bases at V and 6 bases at J, leaving 9 bases unmatched. Germline lookup yields CDR1 MDHEN and CDR2 SYDVKM. The CDR3 loop spans 15 amino acids. With respect to this clone: Its antigen is unidentified.

An immunoSEQ assay, version v3.0, was performed at survey level. Some clones are missing from TCRdb's copy, which holds only in-frame ones; the method was immunoSEQ multiplex PCR. The sample contains tens of thousands of clones, around four fifths of which appear only once. This TCR was recovered from a woman aged 40 to 55 with HIV. The input for sequencing was unsorted PBMCs, taken 1.2 years after starting antiretroviral therapy. The chain employs TRBV28 and TRBJ1-1, with 8 bases identical to TRBD1. CDR3 in amino acids: CASSFDDRGFAEAFF. The CDR3 bases are TGTGCCAGCAGTTTTGACGACAGGGGTTTTGCTGAAGCTTTCTTT.